Included here is one T cell receptor (beta chain) sequence, with context. The antigen is undetermined. This specimen comes from a study of cytomegalovirus exposure and HLA in healthy donors. Study summary: There were fewer than 500 genotyped donors. Of these, roughly 80% fell in the genetic ancestry cluster associated with self-reported Caucasian donors. Broader study findings: Earlier analysis yielded a pattern in which most TCR beta V segments were productive about 87% or about 30% of the time. Another analysis was done later, and it associated 15,000 or so TCR beta sequences with HLA alleles at 0.05 false discovery rate. Versus the roughly 690-donor mean, an Asian-associated ancestry cluster reportedly showed fewer N-insertions in a later analysis.

The PCR employed 60 Vbeta primers together with 13 Jbeta primers. The assay was immunoSEQ multiplex PCR, and TCRdb's table has in-frame clones only and misses some. Among about 160,000 clones listed, about 88% were seen once. The receptor comes from a woman younger than 30 in good health and CMV-seronegative. Sequencing used PBMCs.

CDR3 sequence (DNA): TGCGCCAGCAGCCTGGCCGGGACAGGGGGCGCAGATACGCAGTATTTT. As protein: CASSLAGTGGADTQYF. The chain couples TRBV5-1 to TRBJ2-3, with 12 nucleotides matching TRBD1. V trimming: 4 bases; J trimming: 4 bases; junction bases outside the gene matches: 7. The CDR3 totals 16 residues. Germline CDR1 reads SGHRS; CDR2 reads YFSETQ.